This T cell receptor beta chain was recovered during a study of monozygotic twins with inflammatory bowel disease. Blood samples, whole and unsorted for T cells, yielded the isolated total RNA. CDR3 size: 12 residues. In germline, CDR1 is LNHDA, CDR2 SQIVND (reference sequence). As regards this clonotype: The antigen remains undetermined.

During cDNA synthesis, UMIs that each contained a 6-nucleotide sample barcode were added by means of template switching. Reanalyzing the 5' RACE reads, TCRdb keeps one entry per CDR3 protein, without DNA. Here the sample table reports a few hundred thousand distinct CDR3 sequences. Findings and caveats of the study: No detectable difference in repertoire similarity separated concordant from discordant twins, possibly as a result of limited power. In patient repertoires, differing immunosuppressive treatments may have added some variability.

Input material: blood. This clonotype originated in a human donor with ulcerative colitis or Crohn's disease, or a healthy co-twin of an affected twin (not recorded which). This chain joins TRBV19 and TRBJ2-7. This chain's CDR3 is CASSIDSEEQYF. Full variable domain (outside the CDR3, taken from reference TRBV19 and TRBJ2-7): DGGITQSPKYLFRKEGQNVTLSCEQNLNHDAMYWYRQDPGQGLRLIYYSQIVNDFQKGDIAEGYSVSREKKESFPLTVTSAQKNPTAFYLCASSIDSEEQYFGPGTRLTVT.